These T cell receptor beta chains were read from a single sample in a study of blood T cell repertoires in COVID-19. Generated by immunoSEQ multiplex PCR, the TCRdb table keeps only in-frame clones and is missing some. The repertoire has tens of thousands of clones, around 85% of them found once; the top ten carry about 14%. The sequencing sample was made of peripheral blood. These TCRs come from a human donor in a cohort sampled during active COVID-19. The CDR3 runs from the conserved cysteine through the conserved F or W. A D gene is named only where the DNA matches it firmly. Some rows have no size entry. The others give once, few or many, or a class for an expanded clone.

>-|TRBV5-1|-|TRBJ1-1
TGCGCCAGCCAACAGAACATGAACACTGAAGCTTTCTTT
CASQQNMNTEAFF
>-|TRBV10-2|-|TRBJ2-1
TGCGCCAGCCGGCTAGCCAATGATGAGCAGTTCTTC
CASRLANDEQFF
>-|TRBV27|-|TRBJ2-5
TGTGCCAGCAGTTTACTATTCCAAGAGACCCAGTACTTC
CASSLLFQETQYF
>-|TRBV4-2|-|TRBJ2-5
TGTGCCAGCAGCCAAGATGTAGGGGAGGTGAAAGAGACCCAGTACTTC
CASSQDVGEVKETQYF
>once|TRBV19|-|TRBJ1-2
TGTGCCAGTAGTATCGCCCTTGTGCGAGGCTACACCTTC
CASSIALVRGYTF
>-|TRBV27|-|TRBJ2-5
TGTGCCAGCGGTTCCGAAGAGACCCAGTACTTC
CASGSEETQYF
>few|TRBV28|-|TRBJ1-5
TGTGCCAGCAGTTTCAGGGGCGGCAATCAGCCCCAGCATTTT
CASSFRGGNQPQHF
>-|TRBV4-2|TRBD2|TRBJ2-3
TGTGCCAGCAGCCAAGTCTCTTTTAGCGGGAGTGAAGATACGCAGTATTTT
CASSQVSFSGSEDTQYF
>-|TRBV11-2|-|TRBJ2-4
TGTGCCAGCAGCTTAGAATTACGGACAGATCTAGCCAAAAACATTCAGTACTTC
CASSLELRTDLAKNIQYF
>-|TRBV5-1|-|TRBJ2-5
TGCGCCAGCAGCTTGGCCGGAGCTCAAGAGACCCAGTACTTC
CASSLAGAQETQYF
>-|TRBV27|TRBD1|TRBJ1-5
TGTGCCAGCAGTTTAAGACGACAGGGACCTTATAGCAATCAGCCCCAGCATTTT
CASSLRRQGPYSNQPQHF
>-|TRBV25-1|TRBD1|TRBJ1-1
TGTGCCAGCAGGGTAGACAGGGGAAAGGACACTGAAGCTTTCTTT
CASRVDRGKDTEAFF
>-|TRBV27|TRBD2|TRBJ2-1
TGTGCCAGCAGTAGAGGACTAGCGGCCCCTGGGACTGAGCAGTTCTTC
CASSRGLAAPGTEQFF
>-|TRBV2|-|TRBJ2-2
TGTGCCAGCAGTGACCTTGGAGGCGGGGAGCTGTTTTTT
CASSDLGGGELFF
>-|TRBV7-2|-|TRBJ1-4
TGTGCCAGCAGCACCCGACAGGACTCTAATGAAAAACTGTTTTTT
CASSTRQDSNEKLFF
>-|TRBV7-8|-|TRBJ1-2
TGTGCCAGCAGCCTCGGACAGAGCCACTATGGCTACACCTTC
CASSLGQSHYGYTF
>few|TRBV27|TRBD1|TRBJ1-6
TGTGCCACCTCGGTCGAGGGGGCGCGAGTGGCCTATAATTCACCCCTCCACTTT
CATSVEGARVAYNSPLHF
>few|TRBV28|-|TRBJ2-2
TGTGCCAGCAGCCCTCCCGTGACCGGGGAGCTGTTTTTT
CASSPPVTGELFF
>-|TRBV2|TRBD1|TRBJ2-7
TGTGCCAGCAGTGAGAGGACAGGAAACTACGAGCAGTACTTC
CASSERTGNYEQYF
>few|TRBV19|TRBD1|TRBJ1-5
TGTGCCAGTAGCCCCAGGGGGATTAGCCAGCCCCAGCATTTT
CASSPRGISQPQHF
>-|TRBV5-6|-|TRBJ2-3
TGTGCCAGCAGCATAACACAGGGCCCAGGTGATACGCAGTATTTT
CASSITQGPGDTQYF
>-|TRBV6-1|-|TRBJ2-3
TGTGCCAGCAGTGAAGGCGGACAATCTCACCTTACGCAGTATTTT
CASSEGGQSHLTQYF
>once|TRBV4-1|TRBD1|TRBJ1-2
TGCGCCAGCAGCACATGGACAGGAAAGACTAACTATGGCTACACCTTC
CASSTWTGKTNYGYTF
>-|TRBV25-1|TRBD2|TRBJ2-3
TGTGCCAGCAGTGAAGCTAGCGGAAGAAGAACAGATACGCAGTATTTT
CASSEASGRRTDTQYF
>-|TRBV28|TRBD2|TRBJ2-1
TGTGCCAGCAGTTTGGTCGGGGGGTACAATGAGCAGTTCTTC
CASSLVGGYNEQFF
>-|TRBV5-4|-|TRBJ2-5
TGTGCCAGCAGCGAGGTCCAAGAGACCCAGTACTTC
CASSEVQETQYF
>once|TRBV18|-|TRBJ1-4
TGTGCCAGCTCACCCAGAGAGAGACAAAATGAAAAACTGTTTTTT
CASSPRERQNEKLFF
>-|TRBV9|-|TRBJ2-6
TGTGCCAGCGCCCTCCGGGCTGGGGCCAACGTCCTGACTTTC
CASALRAGANVLTF
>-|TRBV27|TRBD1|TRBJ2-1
TGTGCCAGCAGTTTGCAGACAGGGGATAATGAGCAGTTCTTC
CASSLQTGDNEQFF
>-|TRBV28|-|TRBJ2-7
TGTGCCAGCAGTTCCACCAGGGTCGGACCCTCCTACGAGCAGTACTTC
CASSSTRVGPSYEQYF
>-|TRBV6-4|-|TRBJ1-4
TGTGCCAGCAGTCGACAGGCTAACCCCTATGCAACTAATGAAAAACTGTTTTTT
CASSRQANPYATNEKLFF
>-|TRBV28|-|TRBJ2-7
TGTGCCAGCAGGGGGGCATCCCGCTCCTACGAGCAGTACTTC
CASRGASRSYEQYF
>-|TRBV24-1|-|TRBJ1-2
TGTGCCACCAGTGATCGCCGGGGATTTAATGGCTACACCTTC
CATSDRRGFNGYTF
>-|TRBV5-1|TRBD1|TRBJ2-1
TGCGCCAGCAGCTTCACCGGGACAGAGCCTTACAATGAGCAGTTCTTC
CASSFTGTEPYNEQFF
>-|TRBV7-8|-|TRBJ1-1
TGTGCCAGCAGCTTGCGGGACCCTCCTCTACACACTGAAGCTTTCTTT
CASSLRDPPLHTEAFF
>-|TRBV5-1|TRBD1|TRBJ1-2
TGCGCCAGCAGCTTTCGTCCCGGGACAGGGCCTACGGGCTACACCTTC
CASSFRPGTGPTGYTF
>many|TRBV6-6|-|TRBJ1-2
TGTGCCAGCAGCCTTTCAACGGGTGGCTACACCTTC
CASSLSTGGYTF